The 6 T cell receptor beta chains in this list originate from one sample, sequenced in a study of T cell clonality in common variable immunodeficiency. Libraries were prepared by immunoSEQ multiplex PCR; TCRdb keeps only in-frame clonotypes and omits some of them. Sampling found about 52,000 clones, none seen once. The material sequenced was peripheral blood mononuclear cells. The receptors here all came from a person aged 18 to 75 in good health.

This clone was seen repeatedly, ten times or more. The read is 3 residues too short to cover the CDR3 end, so that end is filled in from the germline J gene. The rearrangement joins TRBV12-3 or TRBV12-4 to TRBJ2-5; 10 bases align to TRBD2. There are 15 residues in the CDR3. V lost 6 bases and J lost 3; bases outside the gene matches: 7. The sequenced part of the CDR3 DNA is TGTGCCAGCAGCGAACCTAGCGGGGGCGAAGAGACC. Its protein product is CASSEPSGGEET. The entire CDR3 is CASSEPSGGEETQYF.

In its sample, this clone was seen many times. The CDR3 extends 3 residues past the end of the read, so its final part is completed from the germline J gene. The rearrangement links TRBV29-1 to TRBJ1-2; TRBD1 agrees at 7 bases. The CDR3 length is 13 residues. Per the germline V gene, CDR1 is SQVTM and CDR2 is ANQGSEA. V shed 6 bases and J 3 bases; nucleotides not matched to a gene: 7. The CDR3 sequence is CSVAGGLDYGYTF. The sequenced CDR3 bases are TGCAGCGTCGCAGGGGGTCTGGACTATGGC.

This clone was picked up many times. The read ends 3 residues before the CDR3 terminus; that terminus is restored from the germline J gene. This chain links TRBV5-4 with TRBJ1-2; D perhaps matches TRBD1 (5 bases). The CDR3 is 14 residues long. Germline-derived CDR1 and CDR2 are SGHNT and YYREEE (reference sequence). With 0 bases removed from V and 5 bases from J, the gap between germline ends came to 11 bases. This CDR3 is CASSLVGAIYGYTF. Partial CDR3 DNA: TGTGCCAGCAGCTTGGTAGGGGCTATATATGGC.

This clone has a count of ten or more. Sequencing ends 3 residues short of the CDR3 end; the germline J gene provides the rest. V is TRBV5-1 and J is TRBJ1-1, with D unclear. Germline CDR1 is SGHRS and CDR2 is YFSETQ. CDR3 size: 14 residues. V shed 0 bases and J shed 1 base, with 7 bases lying between them. CDR3 loop: CASSLGAANTEAFF. The DNA read from the CDR3 is TGCGCCAGCAGCTTGGGCGCCGCGAACACTGAA.

This clone has ten or more counts. The read ends 3 residues shy of where the CDR3 ends; the end is completed using the germline J gene. The chain is built from TRBV12-3 or TRBV12-4 and TRBJ2-1; D possibly corresponds to TRBD2 (5 bases). Trimming stripped 2 bases from V and 6 bases from J, with 11 bases between. The CDR3 runs to 14 residues. This CDR3 reads CASSLRRSGNEQFF. The covered CDR3 bases are TGTGCCAGCAGTTTACGGCGAAGCGGCAATGAG.

This clone was observed at least ten times. The sequence runs out 3 residues before the end of the CDR3; the remainder is reconstructed from the germline J gene. The chain couples TRBV6-1 to TRBJ2-7; 9 positions agree with TRBD2. CDR1 is MNHNS and CDR2 is SASEGT in the germline V gene. Trimming took 3 bases from V and 1 from J; bases not matched to a gene: 4. This CDR3 is built from 15 residues. CDR3 DNA, as far as it was read: TGTGCCAGCAGTGAGACTAGCGGAGCATCCTACGAG. Translation gives CASSETSGASYE. The full CDR3 protein reads CASSETSGASYEQYF.